Each of the 16 T cell receptor beta chains below was sequenced from the same sample in a study of blood T cell repertoires in COVID-19. The method was immunoSEQ multiplex PCR; TCRdb's version includes in-frame clones alone and lacks a portion of them. This sample carries about 91,000 clones, roughly 88% of them seen once, and the ten largest clones take 6.5% to 9.5%. Specimen: peripheral blood. The receptors come from an older woman with acute or convalescent COVID-19.

The CDR3 reads CASTNAGANQPQHF. CDR3 DNA sequence: TGTGCCAGTACCAACGCAGGGGCAAATCAGCCCCAGCATTTT. The chain couples TRBV19 to TRBJ1-5, with D possibly TRBD1 on 6 matching bases. The V gene's germline CDR1 is LNHDA and CDR2 SQIVND (reference sequence). The CDR3 has 14 residues. The V end lost 7 bases, the J end lost 4 bases, and 14 bases lay between the germline ends.

This chain links TRBV29-1 with TRBJ2-1; TRBD2 is a possible D gene (7 bases). V was cut by 4 bases and J by 4 bases, with 14 bases left in between. Germline CDR1 is SQVTM and CDR2 is ANQGSEA. CDR3 length equals 14 residues. CDR3 sequence: CSVGGGEFYNEQFF. The CDR3 DNA follows: TGCAGCGTTGGGGGGGGCGAATTTTACAATGAGCAGTTCTTC.

The chain combines TRBV3-1 (or the pseudogene TRBV3-2) with TRBJ2-7; no reliable D call. Germline values: CDR1 LGHDT, CDR2 YNNKEL (reference sequence). This CDR3 region has 15 residues. V lost 0 bases to trimming and J lost 4 bases, with 13 bases between them. The CDR3 DNA reads as TGTGCCAGCAGCCAAGATGGCCTAGGAGCTTACGAGCAGTACTTC. This translates into CASSQDGLGAYEQYF.

V gene TRBV5-5 combines with J gene TRBJ1-5; a possible D gene is TRBD1 (6 bases). This CDR3 comprises 16 residues. With 4 bases removed from V and 3 bases from J, the gap between germline ends came to 17 bases. Germline V gives CDR1 SGHKS, CDR2 YYEKEE (reference sequence). CDR3 sequence (DNA): TGTGCCAGCAGCCGCGCGGGAGGGGGGTCCAATCAGCCCCAGCATTTT. Protein: CASSRAGGGSNQPQHF. Combining the CDR3 with reference TRBV5-5 and TRBJ1-5 gives the whole variable domain DAGVTQSPTHLIKTRGQQVTLRCSPISGHKSVSWYQQVLGQGPQFIFQYYEKEERGRGNFPDRFSARQFPNYSSELNVNALLLGDSALYLCASSRAGGGSNQPQHFGDGTRLSIL.

This clone was observed once. The rearrangement links TRBV5-6 to TRBJ2-2; tentatively, D is TRBD2 (6 bases). V was cut by 4 bases and J by 5 bases, with 12 bases left in between. Germline lookup yields CDR1 SGHDT and CDR2 YYEEEE. The CDR3 is 14 residues long. For the CDR3, the DNA is TGTGCCAGCAGCGGGCAGGGAGGAACCGGGGAGCTGTTTTTT. This codes for CASSGQGGTGELFF.

This chain uses TRBV10-3 with TRBJ1-2, with D possibly being TRBD1 (6 bases). The germline V and J ends were trimmed by 3 bases and 9 bases, with 17 bases remaining between them. There are 14 residues in the CDR3. CDR1 is ENHRY, CDR2 SYGVKD, per germline. The CDR3 loop is CAISDPGEGYSYTF. The DNA of the CDR3 is TGTGCCATCAGTGACCCAGGGGAGGGGTATAGCTACACCTTC.

The V and J genes are TRBV18 and TRBJ2-2, with a tentative D call TRBD2 (6 bases). This CDR3 contains 12 residues. Germline V CDR1 and CDR2: KGHSH, LQKENI. The V end lost 7 bases, the J end lost 5 bases, and 8 bases lay between the germline ends. CDR3 nucleotides: TGTGCCAGCTGGAGGGATACCGGGGAGCTGTTTTTT. As protein: CASWRDTGELFF. The full variable domain, in which reference TRBV18 and TRBJ2-2 provide the parts outside the CDR3, is NAGVMQNPRHLVRRRGQEARLRCSPMKGHSHVYWYRQLPEEGLKFMVYLQKENIIDESGMPKERFSAEFPKEGPSILRIQQVVRGDSAAYFCASWRDTGELFFGEGSRLTVL.

This clone turned up a few times. The chain uses TRBV19 and TRBJ2-7, with D possibly matching TRBD2 (5 bases). V was pared by 4 bases and J by 3 bases, with 7 bases between. CDR3 length equals 12 residues. Germline CDR1 and CDR2: LNHDA and SQIVND (reference sequence). The CDR3 nucleotides read TGTGCCAGTAGTAAGGAGGACTACGAGCAGTACTTC. This encodes CASSKEDYEQYF.

The V call is TRBV6-5, the J call TRBJ2-5, with a tentative D call TRBD1 (8 bases). Looked up from germline, CDR1 is MNHEY and CDR2 is SVGAGI. Trimming took 2 bases from V and 7 from J, leaving 11 bases between them. The length of the CDR3 is 13 residues. The CDR3 region has the DNA TGTGCCAGCAGTTACACAGGGGGGGTGACCCAGTACTTC. Residues: CASSYTGGVTQYF.

This chain connects TRBV18 to TRBJ2-5; 10 nucleotides align to TRBD2. J was trimmed by 5 bases and V by 2 bases; bases with no gene match: 2. CDR1 is KGHSH and CDR2 is LQKENI in the germline V gene. The CDR3 runs 14 residues. The CDR3 DNA follows: TGTGCCAGCTCACCAAATAGCGGGAGGGAGACCCAGTACTTC. This gives the protein CASSPNSGRETQYF.

This chain connects TRBV7-8 to TRBJ2-1, with 11 bases that match TRBD2. The V segment lost 7 bases and the J segment 7 bases; nucleotides outside the gene matches: 9. Germline V lookup: CDR1 SGHVS, CDR2 FQNEAQ. The CDR3 covers 15 residues. The DNA for the CDR3 is TGTGCCAGCACCCTTAGCGGGGGGGCGGTGAATGAGCAGTTCTTC. Translating it yields CASTLSGGAVNEQFF.

The chain combines TRBV7-8 with TRBJ1-2; maybe TRBD1 (6 bases). The V gene's germline CDR1 is SGHVS and CDR2 FQNEAQ. The V end lost 5 bases, the J end lost 8 bases, and 15 bases lay between the germline ends. The CDR3 is made up of 13 amino acids. DNA for the CDR3: TGTGCCAGCAGCCTCACAGGGCTGTGGGGCTACACCTTC. This codes for CASSLTGLWGYTF.

The chain joins TRBV3-1 (or the pseudogene TRBV3-2) to TRBJ2-1, with D maybe TRBD2 (6 bases). The CDR3 is 16 amino acids. The V end lost 3 bases, the J end lost 2 bases, and 14 bases lay between the germline ends. CDR1 is LGHDT and CDR2 is YNNKEL in the germline V gene (reference sequence). This CDR3 reads CASSHWRGSAYNEQFF. The CDR3 DNA reads as TGTGCCAGCAGCCATTGGCGGGGCTCTGCCTACAATGAGCAGTTCTTC.

V is TRBV27 and J is TRBJ2-7; TRBD1 might be the D (6 bases). Germline V CDR1 and CDR2: MNHEY, SMNVEV (reference sequence). This CDR3 spans 14 amino acids. The V gene lost 5 bases and the J gene lost 3 bases, with 14 bases spanning the gap. CDR3 loop: CASSPLGQYYEQYF. Written as DNA, the CDR3 is TGTGCCAGCAGTCCGCTAGGACAGTACTACGAGCAGTACTTC.

In this sample, this clone turned up a few times. The genes are TRBV5-6 and TRBJ2-7, with D possibly matching TRBD1 (5 bases). Germline CDR1 is SGHDT and CDR2 is YYEEEE. V lost 4 bases, J lost 4 bases, and 18 bases lay in between. CDR3 length equals 15 residues. This CDR3 reads CASSPKGEGRYEQYF. Written as DNA, the CDR3 is TGTGCCAGCAGCCCGAAAGGGGAAGGAAGATACGAGCAGTACTTC.

The rearrangement joins TRBV9 to TRBJ2-1, with unresolved D. This CDR3 is 11 amino acids long. Trimming pared 4 bases from V and 4 bases from J, leaving 3 bases between. Per the germline V gene, CDR1 is SGDLS and CDR2 is YYNGEE. CDR3 in amino acids: CASSIYNEQFF. CDR3 DNA: TGTGCCAGCAGCATATACAATGAGCAGTTCTTC. The full variable domain, rest sourced from reference TRBV9 and TRBJ2-1, is DSGVTQTPKHLITATGQRVTLRCSPRSGDLSVYWYQQSLDQGLQFLIQYYNGEERAKGNILERFSAQQFPDLHSELNLSSLELGDSALYFCASSIYNEQFFGPGTRLTVL.